This T cell receptor (beta chain) was captured in a study of metastatic and nonmetastatic thyroid tumors. In the study overall: Patients with malignant and benign thyroid disease provided blood and tumor or nodule tissue, whose repertoires were compared.

Treatment of any kind had been given to no patient before thyroid surgery. This clone was picked up a small number of times. TCRdb reanalyzed the PCR reads via MiXCR. The top ten clones hold roughly 9.8% of a sample with over 35,000 clones, about a sixth of them seen once. Germline V gene sequence: CDR1 SGHVS, CDR2 FQNEAQ. The CDR3 has 12 residues. V lost 5 bases, J lost 6 bases, and 10 bases lay in between. The clonotype originates from a female donor with papillary thyroid cancer or a benign thyroid nodule (not recorded which). Some clones in this sample may be carry-over from other donors' samples. This chain links TRBV7-8 with TRBJ1-2; a weak D match, TRBD1 (6 bases). The sequenced sample consisted of tumor tissue. CDR3 coding DNA: TGTGCCAGCAGCATGGGGGGCCATGGCTACACCTTC. Its protein is CASSMGGHGYTF.